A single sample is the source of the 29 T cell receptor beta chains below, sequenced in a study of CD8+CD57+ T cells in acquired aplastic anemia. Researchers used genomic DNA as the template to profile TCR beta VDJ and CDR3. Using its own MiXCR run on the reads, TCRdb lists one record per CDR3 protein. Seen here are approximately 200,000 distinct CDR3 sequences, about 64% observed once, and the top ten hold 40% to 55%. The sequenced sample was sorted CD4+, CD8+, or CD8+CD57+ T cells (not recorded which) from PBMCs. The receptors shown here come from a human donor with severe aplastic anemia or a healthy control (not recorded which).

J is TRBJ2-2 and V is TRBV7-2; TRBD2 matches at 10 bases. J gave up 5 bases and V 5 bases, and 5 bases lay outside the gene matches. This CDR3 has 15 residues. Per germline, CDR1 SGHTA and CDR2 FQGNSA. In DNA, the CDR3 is TGTGCCAGCAGCCCACTAGCGGGGAGAACCGGGGAGCTGTTTTTT. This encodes CASSPLAGRTGELFF.

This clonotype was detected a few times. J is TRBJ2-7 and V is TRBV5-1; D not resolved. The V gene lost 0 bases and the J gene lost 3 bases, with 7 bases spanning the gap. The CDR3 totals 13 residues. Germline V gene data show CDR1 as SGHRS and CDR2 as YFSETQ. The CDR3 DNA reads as TGCGCCAGCAGCTTGGACAGTCGCTACGAGCAGTACTTC. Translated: CASSLDSRYEQYF.

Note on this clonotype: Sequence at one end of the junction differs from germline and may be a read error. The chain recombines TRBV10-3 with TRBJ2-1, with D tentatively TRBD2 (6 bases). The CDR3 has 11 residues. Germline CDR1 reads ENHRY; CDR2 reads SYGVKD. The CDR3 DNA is TGTGCCAGCGGGGCCACCAATGGGCAGTTCTTC. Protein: CASGATNGQFF.

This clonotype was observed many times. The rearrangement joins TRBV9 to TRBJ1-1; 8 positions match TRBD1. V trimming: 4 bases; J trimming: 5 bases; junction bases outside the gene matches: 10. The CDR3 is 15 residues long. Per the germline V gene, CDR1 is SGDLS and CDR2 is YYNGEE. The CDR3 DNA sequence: TGTGCCAGCAGCCCTTTCGGACAGGGCGGAACTGAAGCTTTCTTT. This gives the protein CASSPFGQGGTEAFF.

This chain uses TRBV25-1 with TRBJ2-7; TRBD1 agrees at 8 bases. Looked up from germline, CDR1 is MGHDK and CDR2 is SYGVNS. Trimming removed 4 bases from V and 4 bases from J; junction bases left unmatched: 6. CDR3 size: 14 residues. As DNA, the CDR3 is TGTGCCAGCAGTGGACAGGGGACACCTTACGAGCAGTACTTC. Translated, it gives CASSGQGTPYEQYF.

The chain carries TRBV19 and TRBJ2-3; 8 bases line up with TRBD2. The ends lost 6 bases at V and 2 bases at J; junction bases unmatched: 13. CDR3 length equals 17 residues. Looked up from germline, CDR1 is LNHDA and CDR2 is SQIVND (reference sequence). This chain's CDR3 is CASSPTGGPTNTDTQYF. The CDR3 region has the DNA TGTGCCAGTAGCCCAACGGGGGGGCCGACCAACACAGATACGCAGTATTTT.

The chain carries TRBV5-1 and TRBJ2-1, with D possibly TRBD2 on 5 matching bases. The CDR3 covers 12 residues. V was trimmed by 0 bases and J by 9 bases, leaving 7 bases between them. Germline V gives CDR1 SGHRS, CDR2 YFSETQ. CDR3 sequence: CASSLAGSEQFF. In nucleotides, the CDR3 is TGCGCCAGCAGCTTGGCGGGGTCTGAGCAGTTCTTC.

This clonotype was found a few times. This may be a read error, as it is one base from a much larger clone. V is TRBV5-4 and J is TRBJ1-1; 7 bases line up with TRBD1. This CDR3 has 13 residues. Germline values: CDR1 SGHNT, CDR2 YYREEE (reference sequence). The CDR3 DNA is TGTGCCAGCAGCTTGGGACAGGGAACTGAAGCTTCCTTT. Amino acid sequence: CASSLGQGTEASF.

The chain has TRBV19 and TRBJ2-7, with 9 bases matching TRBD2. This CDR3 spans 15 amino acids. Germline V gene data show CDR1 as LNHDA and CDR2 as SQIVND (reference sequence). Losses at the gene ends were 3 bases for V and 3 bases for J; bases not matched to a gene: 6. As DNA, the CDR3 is TGTGCCAGTAGTATTGGGCTAGCGGGGAGCTACGAGCAGTACTTC. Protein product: CASSIGLAGSYEQYF.

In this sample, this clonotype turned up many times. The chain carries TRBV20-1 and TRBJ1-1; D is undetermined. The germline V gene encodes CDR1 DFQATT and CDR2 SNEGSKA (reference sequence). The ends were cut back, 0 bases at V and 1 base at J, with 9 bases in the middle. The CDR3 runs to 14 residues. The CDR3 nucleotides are TGCAGTGCTAGAGAAGGAGGGTCGAACACTGAAGCTTTCTTT. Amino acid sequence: CSAREGGSNTEAFF.

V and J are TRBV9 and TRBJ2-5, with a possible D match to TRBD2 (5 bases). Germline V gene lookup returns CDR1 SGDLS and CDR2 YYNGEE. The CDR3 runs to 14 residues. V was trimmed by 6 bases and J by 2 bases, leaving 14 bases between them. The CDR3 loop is CASNPGGRQETQYF. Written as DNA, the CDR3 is TGTGCCAGCAACCCTGGAGGCAGACAAGAGACCCAGTACTTC. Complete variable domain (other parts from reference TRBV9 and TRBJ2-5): DSGVTQTPKHLITATGQRVTLRCSPRSGDLSVYWYQQSLDQGLQFLIQYYNGEERAKGNILERFSAQQFPDLHSELNLSSLELGDSALYFCASNPGGRQETQYFGPGTRLLVL.

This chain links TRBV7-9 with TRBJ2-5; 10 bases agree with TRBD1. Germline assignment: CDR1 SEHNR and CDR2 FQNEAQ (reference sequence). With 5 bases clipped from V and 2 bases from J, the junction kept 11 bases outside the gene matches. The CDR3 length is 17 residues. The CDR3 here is CASSHPIPDRGQETQYF. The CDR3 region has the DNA TGTGCCAGCAGCCACCCCATCCCGGACAGGGGGCAAGAGACCCAGTACTTC. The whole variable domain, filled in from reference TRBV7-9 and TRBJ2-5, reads DTGVSQNPRHKITKRGQNVTFRCDPISEHNRLYWYRQTLGQGPEFLTYFQNEAQLEKSRLLSDRFSAERPKGSFSTLEIQRTEQGDSAMYLCASSHPIPDRGQETQYFGPGTRLLVL.

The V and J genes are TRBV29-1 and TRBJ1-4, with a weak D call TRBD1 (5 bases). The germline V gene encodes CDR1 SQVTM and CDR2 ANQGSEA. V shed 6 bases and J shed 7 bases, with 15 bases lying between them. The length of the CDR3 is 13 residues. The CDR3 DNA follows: TGCAGCGTGGGGGAAGGGGCTGCTGAAAAACTGTTTTTT. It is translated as CSVGEGAAEKLFF. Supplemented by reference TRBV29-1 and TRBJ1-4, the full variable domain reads SAVISQKPSRDICQRGTSLTIQCQVDSQVTMMFWYRQQPGQSLTLIATANQGSEATYESGFVIDKFPISRPNLTFSTLTVSNMSPEDSSIYLCSVGEGAAEKLFFGSGTQLSVL.

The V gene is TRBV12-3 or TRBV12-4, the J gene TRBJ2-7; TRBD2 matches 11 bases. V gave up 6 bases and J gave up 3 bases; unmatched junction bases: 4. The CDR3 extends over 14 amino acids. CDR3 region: CASRGLAEIYEQYF. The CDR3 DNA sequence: TGTGCCAGCAGGGGACTAGCGGAAATCTACGAGCAGTACTTC.

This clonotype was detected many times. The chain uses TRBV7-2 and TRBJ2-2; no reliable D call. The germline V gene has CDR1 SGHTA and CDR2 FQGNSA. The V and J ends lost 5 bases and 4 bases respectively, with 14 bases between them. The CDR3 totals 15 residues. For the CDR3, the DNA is TGTGCCAGCAGCCAAGGCGCCTGGGGCACCGGGGAGCTGTTTTTT. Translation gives CASSQGAWGTGELFF.

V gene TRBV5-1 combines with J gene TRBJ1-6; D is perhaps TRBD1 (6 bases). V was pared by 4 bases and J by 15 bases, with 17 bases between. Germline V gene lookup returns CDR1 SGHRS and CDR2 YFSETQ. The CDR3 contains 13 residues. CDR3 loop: CASSLCTGSGLHF. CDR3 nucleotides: TGCGCCAGCAGCCTATGCACAGGGTCAGGCCTCCACTTT.

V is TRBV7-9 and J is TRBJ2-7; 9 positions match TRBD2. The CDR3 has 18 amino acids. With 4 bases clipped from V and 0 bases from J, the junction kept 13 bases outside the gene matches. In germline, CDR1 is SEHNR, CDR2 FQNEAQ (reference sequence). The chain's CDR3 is CASSSSPPLAGNSYEQYF. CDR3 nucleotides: TGTGCCAGCAGCTCAAGTCCCCCGCTAGCGGGGAACTCCTACGAGCAGTACTTC.

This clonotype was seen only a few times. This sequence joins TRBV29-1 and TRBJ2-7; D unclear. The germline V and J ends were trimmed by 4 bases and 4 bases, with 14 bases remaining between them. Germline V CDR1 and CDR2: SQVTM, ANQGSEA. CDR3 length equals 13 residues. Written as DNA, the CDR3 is TGCAGCGTTGGTCACAGTGAGACGTACGAGCAGTACTTC. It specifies CSVGHSETYEQYF.

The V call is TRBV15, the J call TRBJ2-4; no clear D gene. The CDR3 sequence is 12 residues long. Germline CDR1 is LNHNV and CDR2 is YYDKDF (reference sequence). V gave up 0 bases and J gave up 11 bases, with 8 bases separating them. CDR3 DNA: TGTGCCACCAGCAGAGATGTGGGGTTTCAGTACTTC. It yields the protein CATSRDVGFQYF. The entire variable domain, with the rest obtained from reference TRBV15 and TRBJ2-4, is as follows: DAMVIQNPRYQVTQFGKPVTLSCSQTLNHNVMYWYQQKSSQAPKLLFHYYDKDFNNEADTPDNFQSRRPNTSFCFLDIRSPGLGDTAMYLCATSRDVGFQYFGAGTRLSVL.

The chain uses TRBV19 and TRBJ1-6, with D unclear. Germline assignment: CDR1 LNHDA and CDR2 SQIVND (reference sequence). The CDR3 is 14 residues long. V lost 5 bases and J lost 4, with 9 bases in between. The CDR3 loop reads CASSARDYNSPLHF. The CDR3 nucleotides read TGTGCCAGTAGTGCACGGGATTATAATTCACCCCTCCACTTT.

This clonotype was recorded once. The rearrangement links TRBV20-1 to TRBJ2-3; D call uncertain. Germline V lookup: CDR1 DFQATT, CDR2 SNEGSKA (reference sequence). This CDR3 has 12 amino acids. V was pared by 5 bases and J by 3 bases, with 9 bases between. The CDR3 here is CSASPETDTQYF. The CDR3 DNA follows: TGCAGTGCTTCTCCAGAGACAGATACGCAGTATTTT.

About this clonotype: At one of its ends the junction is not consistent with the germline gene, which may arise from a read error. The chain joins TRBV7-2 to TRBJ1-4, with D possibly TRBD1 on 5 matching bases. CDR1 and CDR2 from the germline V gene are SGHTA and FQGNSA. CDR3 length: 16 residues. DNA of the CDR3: TGTGCCAGCAGCTTAGGACAGTATGCAACTAATGAAAGACTGTTCTTT. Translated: CASSLGQYATNERLFF.

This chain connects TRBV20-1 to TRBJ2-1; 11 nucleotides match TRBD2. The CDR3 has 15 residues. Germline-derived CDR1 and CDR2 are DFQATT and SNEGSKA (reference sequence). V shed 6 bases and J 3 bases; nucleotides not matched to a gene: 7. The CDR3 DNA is TGCAGTGCGGCGGGACTAGCGGTCTTCTACAATGAGCAGTTCTTC. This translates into CSAAGLAVFYNEQFF.

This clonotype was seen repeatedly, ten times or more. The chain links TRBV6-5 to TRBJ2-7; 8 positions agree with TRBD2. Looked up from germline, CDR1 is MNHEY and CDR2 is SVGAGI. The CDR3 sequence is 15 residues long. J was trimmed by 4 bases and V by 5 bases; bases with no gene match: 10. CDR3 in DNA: TGTGCCAGCAGTCCCCTGGGGAGCGGGGGTTACGAGCAGTACTTC. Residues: CASSPLGSGGYEQYF.

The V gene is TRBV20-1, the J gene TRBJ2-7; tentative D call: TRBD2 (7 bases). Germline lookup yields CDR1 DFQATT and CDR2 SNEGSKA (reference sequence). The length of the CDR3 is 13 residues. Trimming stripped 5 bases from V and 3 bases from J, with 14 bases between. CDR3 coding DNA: TGCAGTGCTGGATCAGGGGACTACTACGAGCAGTACTTC. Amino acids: CSAGSGDYYEQYF.

The CDR3 protein is CATETDLSGNIQYF. In DNA form, the CDR3 reads TGCGCCACAGAGACAGACCTCTCTGGAAACATTCAGTACTTC. This rearrangement joins TRBV10-2 to TRBJ2-4, with TRBD1 as a possible D gene (5 bases). This CDR3 contains 14 residues. Germline V lookup: CDR1 WSHSY, CDR2 SAAADI. The V end lost 10 bases, the J end lost 6 bases, and 19 bases lay between the germline ends.

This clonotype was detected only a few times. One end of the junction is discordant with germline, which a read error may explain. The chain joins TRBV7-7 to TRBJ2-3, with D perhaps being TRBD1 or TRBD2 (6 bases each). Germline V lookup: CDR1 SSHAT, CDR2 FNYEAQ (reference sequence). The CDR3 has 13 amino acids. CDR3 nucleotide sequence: TGTGCTAGCAGCCCTAGGGGGGCAGATACGCAGTATTTT. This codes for CASSPRGADTQYF. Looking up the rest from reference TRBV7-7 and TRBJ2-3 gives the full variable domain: GAGVSQSPRYKVTKRGQDVTLRCDPISSHATLYWYQQALGQGPEFLTYFNYEAQPDKSGLPSDRFSAERPEGSISTLTIQRTEQRDSAMYRCASSPRGADTQYFGPGTRLTVL.

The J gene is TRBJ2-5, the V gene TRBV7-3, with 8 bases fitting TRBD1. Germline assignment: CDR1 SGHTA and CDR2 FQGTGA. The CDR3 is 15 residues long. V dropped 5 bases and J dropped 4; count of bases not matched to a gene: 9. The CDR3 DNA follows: TGTGCCAGCAGCGTCACAGGGGGAACGGGAGAGACCCAGTACTTC. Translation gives CASSVTGGTGETQYF.

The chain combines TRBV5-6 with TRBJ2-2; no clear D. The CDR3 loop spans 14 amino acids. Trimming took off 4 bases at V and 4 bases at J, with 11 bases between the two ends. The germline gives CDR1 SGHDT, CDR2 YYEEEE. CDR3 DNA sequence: TGTGCCAGCAGCCCTAAGGGCTTCACCGGGGAGCTGTTTTTT. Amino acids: CASSPKGFTGELFF.